Listed below are T cell receptor beta chains from one sample, sequenced in a study of blood T cell repertoires in COVID-19. Some clones are missing from TCRdb's copy, which holds only in-frame ones; the method was immunoSEQ multiplex PCR. The sample contains fewer than 500,000 clones, approximately 88% of which appear only once. Specimen: PBMCs or T cells enriched from blood (not recorded which). The source of these receptors is a young woman with acute COVID-19. The CDR3 runs from the conserved cysteine through the conserved F or W.

v_call	j_call	cdr3_aa
TRBV5-1	TRBJ2-7	CASSAQGESYEQYF
TRBV5-1	TRBJ1-3	CASSLGAGTGASIGNTIYF
TRBV9	TRBJ2-7	CASSVRTEDEQYF
TRBV5-1	TRBJ2-1	CASSFITGIGAGTSMFF
TRBV4-1	TRBJ2-1	CASSQGQGRHNEQFF
TRBV5-1	TRBJ2-4	CASSSTTTGLAGGPGNIQYF
TRBV5-1	TRBJ2-2	CASSFASGSLNTGELFF
TRBV9	TRBJ2-7	CASSVGDEQYF
TRBV5-1	TRBJ2-7	CASSHGQTYEQYF
TRBV6-2/TRBV6-3	TRBJ2-5	CASSMLGTRGETQYF